The rows below give T cell receptor beta chains drawn from one sample of a study of T cell responses to AZD1222 COVID-19 vaccine. The repertoire was sequenced with immunoSEQ multiplex PCR; TCRdb's copy has only in-frame clones and lacks some. The sample includes 140,000 or so clones, about 92% of them seen just once. Sequencing used peripheral blood, obtained 28 days after the second AZD1222 dose. The receptors originated from an adult who received the AZD1222 COVID-19 vaccine. Both conserved end residues are part of each CDR3. A D gene is named only where the DNA matches it firmly. Size tells how often a clone was seen (once, few, many) or the class of an expanded clone, and some rows leave it out.

clone size	V gene	J gene	D gene	CDR3 DNA	CDR3 protein
NA	TRBV27	TRBJ2-5	NA	TGTGCCAGCAGTCCGCGTGGTGTGGAGACCCAGTACTTC	CASSPRGVETQYF
NA	TRBV6-2/TRBV6-3	TRBJ2-1	TRBD2	TGTGCCAGCAGCTCCGGACTAGTATCGAAGTTCTTC	CASSSGLVSKFF
NA	TRBV7-2	TRBJ1-2	NA	TGTGCCAGCAGCGCCCAGGGCTATGGCTACACCTTC	CASSAQGYGYTF
NA	TRBV7-3	TRBJ2-7	NA	TGTGCCAGCAGCTTAAAGGGCGGGACTCGACCGTACTTC	CASSLKGGTRPYF
NA	TRBV7-8	TRBJ2-3	NA	TGTGCCAGCAGAAAAAACGGTCTACTTGGCACAGATACGCAGTATTTT	CASRKNGLLGTDTQYF
NA	TRBV4-3	TRBJ2-3	TRBD1	TGCGCCAGCTCCCGGGGGACAGGGTGGGCAGATACGCAGTATTTT	CASSRGTGWADTQYF
NA	TRBV6-2/TRBV6-3	TRBJ1-3	NA	TGTGCCAGCAGTACTCATACACCTTCGAAAGGAAACACCATATATTTT	CASSTHTPSKGNTIYF
NA	TRBV6-4	TRBJ1-2	TRBD1	TGTGCCAGCAGTGCCCCAGGGGGGGCGAACTATGGCTACACCTTC	CASSAPGGANYGYTF
NA	TRBV15	TRBJ2-2	TRBD1	TGTGCCACCAGCAGAGATGGGACAGCGAACACCGGGGAGCTGTTTTTT	CATSRDGTANTGELFF
NA	TRBV7-9	TRBJ2-3	TRBD2	TGTGCCAGCAGCTTATATCCGGGAGGGCCGTCGGGAGATACGCAGTATTTT	CASSLYPGGPSGDTQYF
NA	TRBV30	TRBJ2-7	NA	TGTGCCTGGGCACCCGGGGTGGCCCCCTACGAGCAGTACTTC	CAWAPGVAPYEQYF
NA	TRBV12-5	TRBJ2-1	TRBD2	TGTGCTAGTGGTTTCTTCCGAACTAGCGGGAGAGGGAATGAGCAGTTCTTC	CASGFFRTSGRGNEQFF
NA	TRBV7-2	TRBJ2-1	TRBD2	TGTGCCAGCAGCCTCGGGACTAGCGAGTACAATGAGCAGTTCTTC	CASSLGTSEYNEQFF
once	TRBV7-6	TRBJ2-2	NA	TGTGCCAGCAGCTTAGCGCTAGCGAGGACCGGGGAGCTGTTTTTT	CASSLALARTGELFF
NA	TRBV29-1	TRBJ1-5	NA	TGCAGCGCGGCCCGGGACGAGAGTCAGCCCCAGCATTTT	CSAARDESQPQHF
NA	TRBV18	TRBJ2-2	TRBD2	TGTGCCAGCTCACCTTACGTTATAGCGGGGACGAACACCGGGGAGCTGTTTTTT	CASSPYVIAGTNTGELFF
NA	TRBV7-2	TRBJ1-2	NA	TGTGCCAGCAGTTCGGGCCTCCTGGAGGGCTACACCTTC	CASSSGLLEGYTF
once	TRBV5-4	TRBJ1-6	NA	TGTGCCAGCAGTTTACGGGGGGTGATTTATAATTCACCCCTCCACTTT	CASSLRGVIYNSPLHF
NA	TRBV18	TRBJ2-7	TRBD1	TGTGCCAGCTCGCAGACAGGGGGCGGCTACGAGCAGTACTTC	CASSQTGGGYEQYF
NA	TRBV9	TRBJ2-2	TRBD2	TGTGCCAGCGGGAGGGGAAACACCGGGGAGCTGTTTTTT	CASGRGNTGELFF
NA	TRBV7-6	TRBJ2-7	NA	TGTGCCAGCAGCTTAGGAGTCGGTAGCTCCTACGAGCAGTACTTC	CASSLGVGSSYEQYF
NA	TRBV27	TRBJ2-7	NA	TGTGCCAGCAGCCTAAAGGGGACGAGCTCCTACGAGCAGTACTTC	CASSLKGTSSYEQYF
NA	TRBV7-2	TRBJ1-3	NA	TGTGCCAGCAGCTTAGCTCATGGGGGACCTGGAAACACCATATATTTT	CASSLAHGGPGNTIYF
NA	TRBV27	TRBJ2-7	NA	TGTGCCAGCAGTTTAGTGGCGGGGGCTGAGTACGAGCAGTACTTC	CASSLVAGAEYEQYF
NA	TRBV6-6	TRBJ2-3	NA	TGTGCCAGCAGTTACTCGGGGCAGAACACAGATACGCAGTATTTT	CASSYSGQNTDTQYF
NA	TRBV10-1	TRBJ2-2	NA	TGCGCCAGCAGGGGACCCGAAGGAGGATCCGGGGAGCTGTTTTTT	CASRGPEGGSGELFF
NA	TRBV7-9	TRBJ1-4	TRBD1	TGTGCCAGCAGCCCCAGGGGGCCCCGCCCTAATGAAAAACTGTTTTTT	CASSPRGPRPNEKLFF
NA	TRBV6-1	TRBJ1-6	NA	TGTGCCAGCAGTGAATGGCCTGAGTATAATTCACCCCTCCACTTT	CASSEWPEYNSPLHF
few	TRBV30	TRBJ1-4	TRBD1	TGTGCCTGGACCCCTGACAGGGATGAAAAACTGTTTTTT	CAWTPDRDEKLFF
NA	TRBV11-2	TRBJ2-7	TRBD1	TGTGCCAGCAGTTCTGACAGGGACTACGAGCAGTACTTC	CASSSDRDYEQYF
NA	TRBV7-2	TRBJ2-2	TRBD1	TGTGCCAGCAGCCTTAACGGGCAGGGGGTTGCCGGGGAGCTGTTTTTT	CASSLNGQGVAGELFF
NA	TRBV6-2/TRBV6-3	TRBJ1-1	NA	TGTGCCAGCAGTTACTCGATGAACACTGAAGCTTTCTTT	CASSYSMNTEAFF
NA	TRBV28	TRBJ2-7	TRBD1	TGTGCCAGCAGGCCCCCGGGACAGGGCTACGAGCAGTACTTC	CASRPPGQGYEQYF
NA	TRBV4-1	TRBJ2-6	NA	TGCGCAGCGGCCCGTGGCGGCATTCTCTCTGGGGCCAACGTCCTGACTTTC	CAAARGGILSGANVLTF
NA	TRBV6-2/TRBV6-3	TRBJ2-7	TRBD1	TGTGCCAGCAGTCGACGGACAGGGGGCGACGAGCAGTACTTC	CASSRRTGGDEQYF
NA	TRBV27	TRBJ1-1	TRBD1	TGTGCCAGCAGGCGGACAGGGAAGTATTCCTCGCGGGACACGCTGGCTTTCTTT	CASRRTGKYSSRDTLAFF
NA	TRBV19	TRBJ2-6	TRBD2	TGTGCCAGTAGTATTCCCCCGATTCTAGCGGGGTCCCTCTCTGGGGCCAACGTCCTGACTTTC	CASSIPPILAGSLSGANVLTF